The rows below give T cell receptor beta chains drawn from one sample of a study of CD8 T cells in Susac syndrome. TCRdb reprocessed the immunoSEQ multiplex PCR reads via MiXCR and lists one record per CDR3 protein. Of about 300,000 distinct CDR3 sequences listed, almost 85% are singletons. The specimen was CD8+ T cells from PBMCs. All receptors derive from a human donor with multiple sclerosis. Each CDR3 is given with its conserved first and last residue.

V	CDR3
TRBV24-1	CATSDFSSGKNIQYF
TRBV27	CASSLRGAKNIQYF
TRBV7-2	CASSATGSNQPQHF
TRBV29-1	CSVEGLVTSGSYNEQFF
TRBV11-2	CASSLSPQARDTQYF
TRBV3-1	CASSPFRHYEQYF
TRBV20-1	CSPNEQFF
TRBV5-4	CASSYWAGDYGYTF
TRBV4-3	CASSQGDRQRKKLFF
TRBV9	CASSGTGFEQYF
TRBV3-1	CASSHRTRGAQFF
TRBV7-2	CASSLGGTRYSNQPQHF
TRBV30	CAWSGRPSSYNEQFF
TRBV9	CASSHSPMTGVGVEKLFF
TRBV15	CATSGRQANTGELFF
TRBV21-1	CASSKQLGQGGTEAFF
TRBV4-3	CASSQAGTSSYEQYF
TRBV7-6	CASSLVVAGAYEQYF
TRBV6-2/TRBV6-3	CASSYWQGRIRNTEAFF
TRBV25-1	CASSQGLYEQYF
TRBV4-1	CASSPLDVTASTDTQYF
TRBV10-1	CASSGTSGTYEQYF
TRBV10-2	CASSTSVSDTQYF
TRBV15	CATSRERDRTYEQYF
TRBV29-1	CSVWTGHEQYF
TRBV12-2	CASRGRRPSGDTQYF
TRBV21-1	CASSTPGDSYNEQFF
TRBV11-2	CASSPRGQGKTEAFF
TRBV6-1	CATTGTVNTEAFF
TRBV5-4	CASSLGGFSGNTIYF
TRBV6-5	CASSPSTGNTEAFF
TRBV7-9	CASSSGPGARELFF
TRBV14	CASSLTGGYTEAFF
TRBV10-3	CAISGRVSYEQYF
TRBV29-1	CSVEERRASPYEQYF
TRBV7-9	CASSSIRQGVNYGYTF
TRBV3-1	CASSQEIPGTSYEQYF
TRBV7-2	CASSLVLAGVTDTQYF
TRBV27	CASNDRGGSNQPQHF
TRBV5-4	CASSLPGATEAFF
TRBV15	CATTRTSSFTDTQYF
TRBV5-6	CASSFGTAYQPQHF
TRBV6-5	CASSYKGALNLLHTQYF
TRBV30	CAWSLDNLNTEAFF
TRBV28	CASSLYSSLSGANVLTF
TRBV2	CASSEGLAGVYEQYF
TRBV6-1	CASKVPGLQNIQYF
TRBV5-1	CASSLEWTSGYEQYF
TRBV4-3	CASSQVVGPGPMETQYF
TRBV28	CASSSRLAASEQYF
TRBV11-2	CASSLDSGLAGVRMDTQYF
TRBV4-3	CASSQDLWAATLYEQYF
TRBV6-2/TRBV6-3	CASSYSIQGLRTGELFF
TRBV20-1	CSALAGEAQHF
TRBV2	CASSELLRETQYF